This T cell receptor (beta chain) stems from a study of Graves' ophthalmopathy and Graves' hyperthyroidism. About the research overall: The blood sample was drawn at first diagnosis and before any treatment.

RNA served as the template for amplifying TCR beta CDR3 regions. The authors performed first-round RT-PCR with HTBI primers and then a second-round multiplex PCR. TCRdb processed the multiplex PCR reads anew with MiXCR; each CDR3 protein has one entry. The repertoire has roughly 700,000 distinct CDR3 sequences, 35% to 50% of them found once; the top ten carry 40% to 45%. This CDR3 contains 16 residues. J was trimmed by 4 bases and V by 2 bases; bases with no gene match: 6. Germline values: CDR1 SGHDT, CDR2 YYEEEE. The TCR originated in an adult man with Graves' ophthalmopathy. The genes are TRBV5-6 and TRBJ2-6; TRBD1 matches at 7 bases. The material sequenced was peripheral blood. As DNA, the CDR3 is TGTGCCAGCAGCTTCACCAGGGGGTACGGGGCCAACGTCCTGACTTTC. The encoded protein is CASSFTRGYGANVLTF.